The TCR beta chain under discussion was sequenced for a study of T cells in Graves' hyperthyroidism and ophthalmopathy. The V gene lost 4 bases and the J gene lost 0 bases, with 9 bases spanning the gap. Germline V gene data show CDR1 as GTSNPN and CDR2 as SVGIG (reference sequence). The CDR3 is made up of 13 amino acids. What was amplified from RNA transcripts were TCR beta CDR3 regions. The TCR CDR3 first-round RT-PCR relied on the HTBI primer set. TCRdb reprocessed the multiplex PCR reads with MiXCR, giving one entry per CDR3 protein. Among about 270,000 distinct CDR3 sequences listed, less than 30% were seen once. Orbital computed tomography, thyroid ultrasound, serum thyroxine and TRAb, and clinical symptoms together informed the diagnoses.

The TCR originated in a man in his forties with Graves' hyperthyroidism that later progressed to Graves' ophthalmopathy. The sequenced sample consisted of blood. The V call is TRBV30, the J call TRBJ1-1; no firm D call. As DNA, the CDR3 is TGTGCCTGGATAGTTGGACTGAACACTGAAGCTTTCTTT. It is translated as CAWIVGLNTEAFF.